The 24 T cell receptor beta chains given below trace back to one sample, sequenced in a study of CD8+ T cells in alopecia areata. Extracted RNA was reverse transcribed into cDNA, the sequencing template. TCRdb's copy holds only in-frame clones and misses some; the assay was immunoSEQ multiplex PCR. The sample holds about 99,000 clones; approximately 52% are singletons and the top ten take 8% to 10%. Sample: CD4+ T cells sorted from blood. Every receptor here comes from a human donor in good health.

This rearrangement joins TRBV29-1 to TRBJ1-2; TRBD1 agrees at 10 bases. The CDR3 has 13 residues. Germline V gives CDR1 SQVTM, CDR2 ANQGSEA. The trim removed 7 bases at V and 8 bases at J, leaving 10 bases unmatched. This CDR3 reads CSGMGQGPSGYTF. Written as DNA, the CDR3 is TGCAGCGGGATGGGACAGGGGCCCTCCGGCTACACCTTC. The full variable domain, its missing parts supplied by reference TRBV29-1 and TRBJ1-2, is SAVISQKPSRDICQRGTSLTIQCQVDSQVTMMFWYRQQPGQSLTLIATANQGSEATYESGFVIDKFPISRPNLTFSTLTVSNMSPEDSSIYLCSGMGQGPSGYTFGSGTRLTVV.

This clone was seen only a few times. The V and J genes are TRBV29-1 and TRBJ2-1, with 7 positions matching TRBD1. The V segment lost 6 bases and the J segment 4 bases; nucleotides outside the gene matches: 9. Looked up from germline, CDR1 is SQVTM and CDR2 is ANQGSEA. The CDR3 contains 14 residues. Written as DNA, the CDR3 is TGCAGCGTCAACAACAGGGGATTTTACAATGAGCAGTTCTTC. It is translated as CSVNNRGFYNEQFF.

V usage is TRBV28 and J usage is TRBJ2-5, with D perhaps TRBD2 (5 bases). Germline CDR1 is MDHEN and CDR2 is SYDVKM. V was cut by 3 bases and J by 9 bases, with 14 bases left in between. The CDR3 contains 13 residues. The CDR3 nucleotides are TGTGCCAGCAGTTTCGGGGTCCCCCCGGCCCAGTACTTC. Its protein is CASSFGVPPAQYF.

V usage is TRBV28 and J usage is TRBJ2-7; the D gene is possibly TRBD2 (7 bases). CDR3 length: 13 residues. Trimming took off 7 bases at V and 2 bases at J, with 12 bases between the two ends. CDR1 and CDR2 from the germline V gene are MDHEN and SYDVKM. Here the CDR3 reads CASTWGGAYEQYF. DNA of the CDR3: TGTGCCAGCACTTGGGGGGGCGCCTACGAGCAGTACTTC.

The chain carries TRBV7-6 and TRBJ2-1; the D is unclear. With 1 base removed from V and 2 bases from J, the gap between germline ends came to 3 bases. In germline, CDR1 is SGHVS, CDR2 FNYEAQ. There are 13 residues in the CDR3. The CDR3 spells CASSLGTYNEQFF. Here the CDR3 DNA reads TGTGCCAGCAGCTTAGGAACCTACAATGAGCAGTTCTTC.

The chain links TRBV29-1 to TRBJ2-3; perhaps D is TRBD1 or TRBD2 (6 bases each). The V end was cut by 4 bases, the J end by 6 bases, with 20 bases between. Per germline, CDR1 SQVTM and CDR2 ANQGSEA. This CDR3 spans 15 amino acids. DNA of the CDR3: TGCAGCGTTGTCCCCGGGGGCGCGGGGTCCGATACGCAGTATTTT. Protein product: CSVVPGGAGSDTQYF.

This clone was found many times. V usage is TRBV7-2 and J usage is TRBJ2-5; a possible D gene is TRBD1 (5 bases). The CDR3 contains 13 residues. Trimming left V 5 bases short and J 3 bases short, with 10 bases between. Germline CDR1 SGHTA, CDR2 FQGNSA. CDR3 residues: CASSTGHKETQYF. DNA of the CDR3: TGTGCCAGCAGCACTGGACACAAAGAGACCCAGTACTTC. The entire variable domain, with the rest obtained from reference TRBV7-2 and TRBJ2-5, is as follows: GAGVSQSPSNKVTEKGKDVELRCDPISGHTALYWYRQSLGQGLEFLIYFQGNSAPDKSGLPSDRFSAERTGGSVSTLTIQRTQQEDSAVYLCASSTGHKETQYFGPGTRLLVL.

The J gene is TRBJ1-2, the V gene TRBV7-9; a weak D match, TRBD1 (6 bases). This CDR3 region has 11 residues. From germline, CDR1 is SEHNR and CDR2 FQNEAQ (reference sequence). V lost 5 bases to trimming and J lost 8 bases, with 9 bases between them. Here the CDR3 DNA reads TGTGCCAGCAGCCCCGGGACAGGCTACACCTTC. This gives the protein CASSPGTGYTF.

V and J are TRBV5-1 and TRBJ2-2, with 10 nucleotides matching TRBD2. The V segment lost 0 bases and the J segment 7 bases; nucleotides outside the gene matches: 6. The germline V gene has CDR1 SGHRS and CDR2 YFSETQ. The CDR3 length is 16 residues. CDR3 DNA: TGCGCCAGCAGCTTGGCTACTAGCGGGGAGGACGGGGAGCTGTTTTTT. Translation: CASSLATSGEDGELFF.

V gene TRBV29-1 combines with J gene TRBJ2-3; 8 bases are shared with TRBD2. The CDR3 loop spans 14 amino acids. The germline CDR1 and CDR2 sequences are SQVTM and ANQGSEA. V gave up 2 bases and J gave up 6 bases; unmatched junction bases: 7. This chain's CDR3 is CSVETGGARDTQYF. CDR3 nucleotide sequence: TGCAGCGTTGAAACCGGGGGGGCCCGGGATACGCAGTATTTT.

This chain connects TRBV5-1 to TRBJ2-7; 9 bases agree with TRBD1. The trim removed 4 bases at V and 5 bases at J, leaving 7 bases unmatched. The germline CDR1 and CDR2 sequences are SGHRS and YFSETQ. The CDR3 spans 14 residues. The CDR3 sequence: CASSTADRGNEQYF. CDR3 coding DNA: TGCGCCAGCAGCACCGCGGACAGGGGAAACGAGCAGTACTTC. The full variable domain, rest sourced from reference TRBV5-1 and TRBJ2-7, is KAGVTQTPRYLIKTRGQQVTLSCSPISGHRSVSWYQQTPGQGLQFLFEYFSETQRNKGNFPGRFSGRQFSNSRSEMNVSTLELGDSALYLCASSTADRGNEQYFGPGTRLTVT.

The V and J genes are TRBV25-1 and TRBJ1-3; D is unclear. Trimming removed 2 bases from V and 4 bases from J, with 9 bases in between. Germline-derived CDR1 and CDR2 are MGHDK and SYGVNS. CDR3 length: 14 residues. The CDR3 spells CASSEGPGGNTIYF. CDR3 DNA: TGTGCCAGCAGTGAAGGTCCGGGAGGAAACACCATATATTTT.

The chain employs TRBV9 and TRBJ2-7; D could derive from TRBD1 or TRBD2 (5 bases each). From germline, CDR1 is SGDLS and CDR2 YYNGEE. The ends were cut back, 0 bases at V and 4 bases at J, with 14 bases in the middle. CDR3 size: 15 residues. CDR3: CASSVAGRQPYEQYF. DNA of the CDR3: TGTGCCAGCAGCGTAGCGGGGAGACAGCCTTACGAGCAGTACTTC.

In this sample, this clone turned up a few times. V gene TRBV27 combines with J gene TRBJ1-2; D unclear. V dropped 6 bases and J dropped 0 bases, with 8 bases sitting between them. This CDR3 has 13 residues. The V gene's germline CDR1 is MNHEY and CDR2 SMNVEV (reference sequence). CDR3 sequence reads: CASSLNTNYGYTF. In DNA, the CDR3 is TGTGCCAGCAGCCTCAACACTAACTATGGCTACACCTTC.

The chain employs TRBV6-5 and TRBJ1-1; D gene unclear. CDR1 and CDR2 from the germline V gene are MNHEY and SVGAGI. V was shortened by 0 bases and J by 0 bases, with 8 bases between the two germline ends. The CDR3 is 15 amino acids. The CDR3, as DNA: TGTGCCAGCAGTTACTCAGGATTAGTGAACACTGAAGCTTTCTTT. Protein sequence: CASSYSGLVNTEAFF.

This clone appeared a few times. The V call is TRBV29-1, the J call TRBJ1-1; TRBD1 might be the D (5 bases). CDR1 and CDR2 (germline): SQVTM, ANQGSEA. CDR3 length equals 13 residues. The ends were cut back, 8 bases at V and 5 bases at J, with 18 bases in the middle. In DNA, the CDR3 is TGCAGCACTCTCCGGGACCCGGGGACTGAAGCTTTCTTT. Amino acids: CSTLRDPGTEAFF.

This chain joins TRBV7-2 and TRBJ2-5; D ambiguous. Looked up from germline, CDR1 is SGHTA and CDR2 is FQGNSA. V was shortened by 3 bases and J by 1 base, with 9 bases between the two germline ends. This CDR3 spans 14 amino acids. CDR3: CASSFTGLQETQYF. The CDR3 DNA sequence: TGTGCCAGCAGCTTTACCGGTCTCCAAGAGACCCAGTACTTC.

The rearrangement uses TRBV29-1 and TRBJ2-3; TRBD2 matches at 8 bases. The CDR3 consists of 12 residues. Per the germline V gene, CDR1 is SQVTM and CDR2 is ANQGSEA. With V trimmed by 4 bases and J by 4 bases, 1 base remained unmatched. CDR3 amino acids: CSVGSGADTQYF. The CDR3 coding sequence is TGCAGCGTTGGTAGCGGGGCAGATACGCAGTATTTT.

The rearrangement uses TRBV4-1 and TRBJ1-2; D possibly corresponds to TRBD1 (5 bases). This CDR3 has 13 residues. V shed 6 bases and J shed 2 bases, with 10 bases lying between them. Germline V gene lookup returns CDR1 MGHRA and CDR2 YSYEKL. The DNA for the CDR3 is TGCGCCAGCAGGCCAGGGCAGAACTATGGCTACACCTTC. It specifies CASRPGQNYGYTF.

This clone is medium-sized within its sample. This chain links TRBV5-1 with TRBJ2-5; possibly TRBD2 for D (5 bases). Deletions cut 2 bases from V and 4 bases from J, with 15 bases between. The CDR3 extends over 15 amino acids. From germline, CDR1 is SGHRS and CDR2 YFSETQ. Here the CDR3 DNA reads TGCGCCAGCAGCTTAGGACTCGGCGAGCCAGAGACCCAGTACTTC. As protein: CASSLGLGEPETQYF. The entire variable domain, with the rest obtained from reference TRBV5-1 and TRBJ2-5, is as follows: KAGVTQTPRYLIKTRGQQVTLSCSPISGHRSVSWYQQTPGQGLQFLFEYFSETQRNKGNFPGRFSGRQFSNSRSEMNVSTLELGDSALYLCASSLGLGEPETQYFGPGTRLLVL.

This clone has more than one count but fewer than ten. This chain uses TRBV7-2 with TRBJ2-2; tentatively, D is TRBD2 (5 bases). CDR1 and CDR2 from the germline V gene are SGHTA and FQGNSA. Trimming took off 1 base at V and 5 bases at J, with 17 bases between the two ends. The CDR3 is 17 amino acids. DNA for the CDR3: TGTGCCAGCAGCTTAGGGAGGCAGACTGGGCGGACCGGGGAGCTGTTTTTT. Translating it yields CASSLGRQTGRTGELFF.

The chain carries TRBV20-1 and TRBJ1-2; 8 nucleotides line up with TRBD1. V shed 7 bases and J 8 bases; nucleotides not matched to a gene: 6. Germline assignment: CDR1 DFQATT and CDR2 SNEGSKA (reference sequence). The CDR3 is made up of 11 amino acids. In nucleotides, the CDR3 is TGCAGTGTTTGGACAGGGTACGGCTACACCTTC. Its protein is CSVWTGYGYTF.

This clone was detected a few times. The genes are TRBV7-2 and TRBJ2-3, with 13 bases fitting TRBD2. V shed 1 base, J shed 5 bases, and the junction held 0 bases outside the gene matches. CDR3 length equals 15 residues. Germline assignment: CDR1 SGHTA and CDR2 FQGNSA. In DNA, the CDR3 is TGTGCCAGCAGCTTAGGACTAGCGGGGGGAGATACGCAGTATTTT. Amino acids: CASSLGLAGGDTQYF.

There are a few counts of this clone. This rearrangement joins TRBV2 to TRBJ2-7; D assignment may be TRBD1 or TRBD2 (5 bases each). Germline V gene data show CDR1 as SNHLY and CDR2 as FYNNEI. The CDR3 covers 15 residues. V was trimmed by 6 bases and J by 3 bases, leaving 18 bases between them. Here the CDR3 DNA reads TGTGCCAGCAGCCTTTCTCTTGATGGGGGCTACGAGCAGTACTTC. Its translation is CASSLSLDGGYEQYF.